This entry is about one TCR beta chain. This sample stems from a study of blood T cell repertoires in COVID-19. Here immunoSEQ multiplex PCR was the method, and the copy in TCRdb shows in-frame clones only, minus some. The repertoire has 180,000 or so clones, over 70% of them found once; the top ten carry 11%. Germline values: CDR1 LGHDT, CDR2 YNNKEL (reference sequence). The V end was cut by 0 bases, the J end by 5 bases, with 11 bases between. The CDR3 has 15 residues. Sequencing input: PBMCs or T cells enriched from blood (not recorded which). The chain has TRBV3-1 (or the pseudogene TRBV3-2) and TRBJ1-5; tentatively, D is TRBD1 (5 bases). The TCR comes from a man in his fifties or sixties who had recovered from COVID-19. This CDR3 reads CASSQEGQGYQPQHF. In DNA form, the CDR3 reads TGTGCCAGCAGCCAAGAGGGGCAGGGCTATCAGCCCCAGCATTTT.